This T cell receptor beta chain was sequenced during a study of blood T cell repertoires in COVID-19. Sequencing was performed with immunoSEQ multiplex PCR; in TCRdb, only in-frame clones are kept and a portion is missing. Of about 74,000 clones listed, around 88% are singletons. Germline V gene data show CDR1 as SQVTM and CDR2 as ANQGSEA. The CDR3 covers 12 residues. V shed 3 bases and J shed 7 bases, with 13 bases lying between them. The TCR comes from a woman older than 75 with active or convalescent COVID-19. The chain couples TRBV29-1 to TRBJ2-7, with D perhaps matching TRBD2 (6 bases). The source material was peripheral blood. The CDR3 region has the DNA TGCAGCGTTGAGCGGGATCGTAAGGAGCAGTACTTC. Its translation is CSVERDRKEQYF.